The next 21 T cell receptor beta chains were all read from a single sample in a study of post-analysis software for immune sequencing data. Researchers reported that TCR beta cDNA libraries carried unique molecular identifiers. TCRdb independently ran MiXCR on the PCR reads; one entry per CDR3 protein. Found here are under 650,000 distinct CDR3 sequences, 44% of them singletons; the top ten hold 1.5% to 2%. Their target antigens are unknown. Whole-study findings and limits: Controls had lower frequencies than patients of four or five TRBV segments, which included TRBV5-6, TRBV5-1 and TRBV20-1.

The sequencing sample was made of blood. These receptors were obtained from a girl aged 5-17 years with multiple sclerosis.

This clonotype appeared a few times. This chain links TRBV7-9 with TRBJ1-2; 9 nucleotides line up with TRBD1. The CDR3 runs to 17 residues. Germline-derived CDR1 and CDR2 are SEHNR and FQNEAQ (reference sequence). With 1 base clipped from V and 0 bases from J, the junction kept 6 bases outside the gene matches. Here the CDR3 reads CASSLGTGVDANYGYTF. The CDR3, as DNA: TGTGCCAGCAGCTTAGGGACAGGGGTTGATGCTAACTATGGCTACACCTTC.

On this clonotype: At one boundary the junction diverges from the germline segment, which might be a read error. The chain joins TRBV6-4 to TRBJ2-1; 10 nucleotides line up with TRBD2. The CDR3 runs to 16 residues. Germline values: CDR1 MRHNA, CDR2 SNTAGT. CDR3: CTSSDFSGGPRNEQFF. Written as DNA, the CDR3 is TGTACCAGCAGTGATTTTAGCGGGGGGCCGCGGAATGAGCAGTTCTTC.

The chain combines TRBV12-3 or TRBV12-4 with TRBJ2-1; TRBD2 matches at 7 bases. V shed 6 bases, J shed 1 base, and the junction held 3 bases outside the gene matches. The CDR3 spans 14 residues. The chain's CDR3 is CASSRTSSYNEQFF. The DNA for the CDR3 is TGTGCCAGCAGCCGGACTAGTTCCTACAATGAGCAGTTCTTC.

The V and J genes are TRBV10-3 and TRBJ1-2, with D hard to call. The V end lost 2 bases, the J end lost 5 bases, and 9 bases lay between the germline ends. This CDR3 comprises 13 residues. Looked up from germline, CDR1 is ENHRY and CDR2 is SYGVKD. The CDR3 nucleotides are TGTGCCATCAGTGAGCAGCGACCGTATGGCTACACCTTC. It encodes CAISEQRPYGYTF.

This clonotype was recorded only once. The chain is built from TRBV12-3 or TRBV12-4 and TRBJ1-2, with D unclear. The V and J ends lost 4 bases and 8 bases respectively, with 11 bases between them. This CDR3 is 12 amino acids long. This CDR3 is CASSSEEGGYTF. In nucleotides, the CDR3 is TGTGCCAGCAGTTCGGAGGAGGGCGGCTACACCTTC.

The CDR3 region has the DNA TGTGCCAGCAGATTCACAGGGGAAACTGAAGCTTTCTTT. Translated, it gives CASRFTGETEAFF. The J gene is TRBJ1-1, the V gene TRBV5-4, with TRBD1 matching over 7 bases. The CDR3 is made up of 13 amino acids. In germline, CDR1 is SGHNT, CDR2 YYREEE (reference sequence). The V gene end was trimmed by 5 bases and the J gene end by 5 bases; junction bases not matched to a gene: 6.

As to this clonotype: A read error may produce the germline difference seen at one junction end. The chain is built from TRBV9 and TRBJ2-5, with unresolved D. This CDR3 contains 14 residues. CDR1 and CDR2 from the germline V gene are SGDLS and YYNGEE. The CDR3: CTSSVGSWEETQYF. The CDR3, as DNA: TGTACCAGCAGCGTAGGAAGTTGGGAAGAGACCCAGTACTTC.

This clonotype was seen at least ten times. The chain employs TRBV6-4 and TRBJ2-2; D unresolved. The germline CDR1 and CDR2 sequences are MRHNA and SNTAGT. This CDR3 spans 14 amino acids. The V gene lost 0 bases and the J gene lost 2 bases, with 4 bases spanning the gap. This chain's CDR3 is CASSDSDNTGELFF. CDR3 coding DNA: TGTGCCAGCAGTGACTCGGACAACACCGGGGAGCTGTTTTTT.

There are a few counts of this clonotype. The genes are TRBV29-1 and TRBJ2-1, with D unresolved. With 6 bases removed from V and 9 bases from J, the gap between germline ends came to 12 bases. Per the germline V gene, CDR1 is SQVTM and CDR2 is ANQGSEA. The CDR3 consists of 11 residues. CDR3 in DNA: TGCAGCGTATTATATACCGGTGAGCAGTTCTTC. The encoded protein is CSVLYTGEQFF.

V usage is TRBV10-3 and J usage is TRBJ1-1, with 7 bases aligning to TRBD1. The length of the CDR3 is 16 residues. Germline V gene sequence: CDR1 ENHRY, CDR2 SYGVKD. Losses at the gene ends were 4 bases for V and 1 base for J; bases not matched to a gene: 9. The CDR3 spells CAISVRQGVSNTEAFF. CDR3 DNA: TGTGCCATCAGTGTCAGGCAGGGGGTATCGAACACTGAAGCTTTCTTT.

The chain links TRBV7-3 to TRBJ2-3; TRBD2 agrees at 14 bases. V dropped 5 bases and J dropped 5; count of bases not matched to a gene: 3. Per germline, CDR1 SGHTA and CDR2 FQGTGA. The length of the CDR3 is 15 residues. The CDR3 protein is CASSVGTSGGDTQYF. DNA of the CDR3: TGTGCCAGCAGCGTCGGGACTAGCGGGGGAGATACGCAGTATTTT.

V gene TRBV20-1 combines with J gene TRBJ1-4; unclear D gene. From germline, CDR1 is DFQATT and CDR2 SNEGSKA (reference sequence). The V and J ends lost 3 bases and 0 bases respectively, with 20 bases between them. There are 18 residues in the CDR3. The CDR3 coding sequence is TGCAGTGCTAGGATCTTTGGGAAACGGAGAGCAACTAATGAAAAACTGTTTTTT. As protein: CSARIFGKRRATNEKLFF.

This chain links TRBV7-9 with TRBJ2-2; perhaps TRBD1 as D (6 bases). V gave up 6 bases and J gave up 6 bases, with 17 bases separating them. The CDR3 covers 15 residues. CDR1 is SEHNR and CDR2 is FQNEAQ in the germline V gene (reference sequence). CDR3: CASSSDSLAAGELFF. The CDR3 nucleotides are TGTGCCAGCAGTTCGGACAGTCTCGCGGCCGGGGAGCTGTTTTTT.

The chain has TRBV29-1 and TRBJ2-1, with TRBD2 matching over 8 bases. This CDR3 comprises 16 residues. The J segment lost 2 bases and the V segment lost 1 base, leaving 7 bases of the junction unmatched. Germline assignment: CDR1 SQVTM and CDR2 ANQGSEA. CDR3 region: CSVEGTAGGTYNEQFF. The CDR3 DNA reads as TGCAGCGTTGAAGGTACGGCGGGAGGAACCTACAATGAGCAGTTCTTC.

The rearrangement joins TRBV6-5 to TRBJ2-1; D gene unclear. CDR3 length: 14 residues. V was trimmed by 0 bases and J by 3 bases, leaving 6 bases between them. Germline V gives CDR1 MNHEY, CDR2 SVGAGI. The CDR3 loop reads CASSYSVSYNEQFF. As DNA, the CDR3 is TGTGCCAGCAGTTACTCAGTCAGCTACAATGAGCAGTTCTTC.

The genes are TRBV18 and TRBJ2-5, with a weak D call TRBD1 (6 bases). Trimming cost V 8 bases and J 5 bases, with 9 bases left between them. The CDR3 loop spans 11 amino acids. From germline, CDR1 is KGHSH and CDR2 LQKENI. Here the CDR3 reads CASGDRETQYF. The DNA of the CDR3 is TGTGCCAGCGGCGACAGGGAGACCCAGTACTTC.

This clonotype has only a few counts. A read error may produce the germline difference seen at one junction end. V and J are TRBV6-1 and TRBJ2-5; 10 positions match TRBD1. This CDR3 comprises 14 residues. Germline loops: CDR1 MNHNS, CDR2 SASEGT. DNA of the CDR3: TGCGCCAGCAGTAAGGGACAGGGGCAAGAGACCCAGTACTTC. This gives the protein CASSKGQGQETQYF.

The chain joins TRBV29-1 to TRBJ2-4; D might be TRBD2 (8 bases). The J call may be faulty, since TRBJ2-7 better matches the DNA end. Germline V gene data show CDR1 as SQVTM and CDR2 as ANQGSEA. CDR3 size: 13 residues. CDR3 in amino acids: CSVMGLGGHEQYF. CDR3 DNA: TGCAGCGTTATGGGACTAGGGGGCCACGAGCAGTACTTC.

V and J are TRBV12-3 or TRBV12-4 and TRBJ2-5, with a weak D call TRBD1 (5 bases). The CDR3 is 17 amino acids. V was pared by 8 bases and J by 5 bases, with 27 bases between. Here the CDR3 DNA reads TGTGCCAGCGGGCCGCAAGGAGCCCAGGGCTTAAGGGAGACCCAGTACTTC. It is translated as CASGPQGAQGLRETQYF.

The chain carries TRBV5-6 and TRBJ1-1; TRBD1 aligns across 7 bases. V was clipped by 6 bases and J by 6 bases; unmatched bases: 11. The germline V gene encodes CDR1 SGHDT and CDR2 YYEEEE. The CDR3 is made up of 14 amino acids. The DNA for the CDR3 is TGTGCCAGCATGCTATGGACAGGCCTATCTGAAGCTTTCTTT. As protein: CASMLWTGLSEAFF.

V usage is TRBV3-1 and J usage is TRBJ2-1; D is uncertain. This CDR3 is built from 13 residues. Germline V gives CDR1 LGHDT, CDR2 YNNKEL (reference sequence). V was clipped by 0 bases and J by 4 bases, with 4 bases between them. CDR3 sequence reads: CASSQEEYNEQFF. The CDR3 bases are TGTGCCAGCAGCCAAGAAGAATACAATGAGCAGTTCTTC.